This T cell receptor beta chain was identified during a study of CD8 T cells in Susac syndrome. Random hexamers were used to reverse transcribe an amount of roughly 0.45 to 1 ug RNA. The immunoSEQ assay covered 54 Vbeta and 13 Jbeta segments for CDR3. One entry per CDR3 protein results from TCRdb running MiXCR on the immunoSEQ multiplex PCR reads. Among under 200,000 distinct CDR3 sequences, about 94% were seen once, and the ten largest hold approximately 0.089%. This clonotype has just one count. CDR1 is SQVTM, CDR2 ANQGSEA, per germline. The CDR3 contains 13 residues. V trimming: 6 bases; J trimming: 5 bases; junction bases outside the gene matches: 6.

Sequencing input: CD4+ T cells from PBMCs. This clonotype originated in a human donor with Susac syndrome. This rearrangement joins TRBV29-1 to TRBJ2-3; 9 positions agree with TRBD1. The CDR3 reads CSVATGGGDTQYF. The CDR3 DNA reads as TGCAGCGTAGCCACAGGGGGCGGAGATACGCAGTATTTT.